The entry below describes one T cell receptor (beta chain). Its antigen is currently unknown. Unique molecular identifiers were added to individual cDNA molecules. TCRdb itself ran the 5' RACE reads through MiXCR, one entry per CDR3 protein. The sample lists approximately 50,000 distinct CDR3 sequences, about 7.8% occurring once. This entry is derived from a study of early T cells in non-severe SARS-CoV-2 infection. Study overall: Bulk RNA from unsorted whole blood was sequenced; chains were unpaired. Study-wide findings and caveats: Matching results from VDJdb favored anti-spike CD8 responses, leaving private and CD4 specificities undetected.

The CDR3 length is 14 residues. Trimming pared 0 bases from V and 5 bases from J, leaving 10 bases between. CDR1 SGHTA and CDR2 FQGNSA come from the germline V gene. The material sequenced was whole blood. This sequence originates from an adult who was a healthcare worker with PCR-confirmed SARS-CoV-2 infection or an uninfected control (not recorded which). The V and J genes are TRBV7-2 and TRBJ1-1; a weak D match, TRBD1 (6 bases). The chain's CDR3 is CASSLAQGRTEAFF. The CDR3 bases are TGTGCCAGCAGCTTAGCGCAGGGGCGGACTGAAGCTTTCTTT.